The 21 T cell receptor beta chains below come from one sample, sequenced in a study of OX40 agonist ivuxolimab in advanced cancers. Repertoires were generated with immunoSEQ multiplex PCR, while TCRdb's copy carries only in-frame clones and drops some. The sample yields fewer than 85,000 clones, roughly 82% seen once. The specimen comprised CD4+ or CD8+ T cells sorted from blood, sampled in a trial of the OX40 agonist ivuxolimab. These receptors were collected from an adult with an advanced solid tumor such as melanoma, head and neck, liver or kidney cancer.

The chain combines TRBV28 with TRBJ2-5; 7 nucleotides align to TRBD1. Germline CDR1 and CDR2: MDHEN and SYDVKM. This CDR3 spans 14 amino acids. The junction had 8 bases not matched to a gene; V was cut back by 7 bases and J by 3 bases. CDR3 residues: CASTHRGLKETQYF. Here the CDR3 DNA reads TGTGCCAGCACCCACAGGGGCCTGAAAGAGACCCAGTACTTC.

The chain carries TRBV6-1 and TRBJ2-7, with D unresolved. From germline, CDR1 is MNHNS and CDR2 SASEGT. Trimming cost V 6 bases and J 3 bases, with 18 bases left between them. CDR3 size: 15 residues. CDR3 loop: CASREQYFGHYEQYF. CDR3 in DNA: TGTGCCAGCAGGGAACAGTATTTCGGCCACTACGAGCAGTACTTC.

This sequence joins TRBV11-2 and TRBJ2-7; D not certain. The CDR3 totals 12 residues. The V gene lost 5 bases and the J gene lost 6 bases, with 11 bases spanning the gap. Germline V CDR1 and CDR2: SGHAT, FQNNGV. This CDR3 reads CASSQRTGEQYF. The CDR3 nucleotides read TGTGCCAGCAGCCAACGTACGGGCGAGCAGTACTTC.

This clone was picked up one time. The DNA for the CDR3 is TGTGCCAGCAGTACAGGGCTCACTGAAGCTTTCTTT. Translation gives CASSTGLTEAFF. The gene calls are TRBV28 and TRBJ1-1, with D perhaps matching TRBD1 (6 bases). Germline loops: CDR1 MDHEN, CDR2 SYDVKM. The CDR3 has 12 residues. V gave up 5 bases and J gave up 4 bases, with 8 bases separating them.

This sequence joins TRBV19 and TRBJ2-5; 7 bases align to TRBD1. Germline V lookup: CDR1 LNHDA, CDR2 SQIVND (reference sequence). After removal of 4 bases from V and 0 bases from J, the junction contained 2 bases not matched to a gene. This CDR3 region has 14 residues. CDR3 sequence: CASSKTGYQETQYF. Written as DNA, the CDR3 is TGTGCCAGTAGTAAGACAGGGTACCAAGAGACCCAGTACTTC.

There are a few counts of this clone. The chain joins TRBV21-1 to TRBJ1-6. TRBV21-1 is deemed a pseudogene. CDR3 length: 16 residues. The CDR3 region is CASSKGRTSYNSPLHF. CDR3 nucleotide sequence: TGTGCCAGCAGCAAAGGGAGAACCTCCTATAATTCACCCCTCCACTTT.

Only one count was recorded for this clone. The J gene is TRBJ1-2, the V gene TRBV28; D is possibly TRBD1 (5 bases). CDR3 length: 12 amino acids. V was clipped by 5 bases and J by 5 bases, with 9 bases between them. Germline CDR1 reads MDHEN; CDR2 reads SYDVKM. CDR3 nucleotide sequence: TGTGCCAGCAGTATCGACAGTTATGGCTACACCTTC. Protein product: CASSIDSYGYTF.

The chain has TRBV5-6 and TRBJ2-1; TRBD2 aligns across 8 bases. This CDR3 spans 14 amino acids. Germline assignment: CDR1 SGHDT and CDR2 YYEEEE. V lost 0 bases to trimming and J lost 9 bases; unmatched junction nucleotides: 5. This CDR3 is CASSLVRGAGEQFF. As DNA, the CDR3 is TGTGCCAGCAGCTTGGTGCGGGGGGCCGGTGAGCAGTTCTTC.

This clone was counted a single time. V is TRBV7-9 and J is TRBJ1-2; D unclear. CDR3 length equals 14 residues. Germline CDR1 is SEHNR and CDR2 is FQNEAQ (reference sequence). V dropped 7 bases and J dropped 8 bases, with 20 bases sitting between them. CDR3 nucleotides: TGTGCCAGCACCCATGTTAAGCCAAGGGAGGGCTACACCTTC. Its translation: CASTHVKPREGYTF.

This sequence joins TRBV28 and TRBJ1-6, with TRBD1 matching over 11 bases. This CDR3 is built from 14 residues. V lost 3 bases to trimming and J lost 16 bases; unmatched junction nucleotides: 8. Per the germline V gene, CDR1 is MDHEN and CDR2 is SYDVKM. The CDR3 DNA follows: TGTGCCAGCAGTTTGCCCGGGACAGGGGGTGTTCTCCACTTT. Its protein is CASSLPGTGGVLHF.

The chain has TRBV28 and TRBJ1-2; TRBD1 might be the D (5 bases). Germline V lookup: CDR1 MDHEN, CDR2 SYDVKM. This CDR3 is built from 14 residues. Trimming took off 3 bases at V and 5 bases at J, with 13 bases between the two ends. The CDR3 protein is CASSFGPGGYGYTF. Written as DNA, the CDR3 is TGTGCCAGCAGTTTTGGGCCGGGGGGGTATGGCTACACCTTC.

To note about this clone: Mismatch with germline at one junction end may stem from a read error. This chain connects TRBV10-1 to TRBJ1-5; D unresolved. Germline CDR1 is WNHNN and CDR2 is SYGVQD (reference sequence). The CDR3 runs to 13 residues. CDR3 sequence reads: CASSESPIQPQHF. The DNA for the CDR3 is TGCGCCAGCAGCGAGTCACCAATTCAGCCCCAGCATTTT.

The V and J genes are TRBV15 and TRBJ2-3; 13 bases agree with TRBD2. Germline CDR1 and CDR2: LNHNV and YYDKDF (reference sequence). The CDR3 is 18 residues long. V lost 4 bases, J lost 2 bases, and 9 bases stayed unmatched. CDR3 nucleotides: TGTGCCACCAGCAAGGGGACTAGCGGGGTAGTCTCCACAGATACGCAGTATTTT. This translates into CATSKGTSGVVSTDTQYF.

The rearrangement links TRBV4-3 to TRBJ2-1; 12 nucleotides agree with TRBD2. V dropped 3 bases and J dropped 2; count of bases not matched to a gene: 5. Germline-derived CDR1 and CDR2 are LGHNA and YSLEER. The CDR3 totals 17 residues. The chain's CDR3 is CASSQMPSGGAYNEQFF. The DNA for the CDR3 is TGCGCCAGCAGCCAGATGCCTAGCGGGGGGGCCTACAATGAGCAGTTCTTC.

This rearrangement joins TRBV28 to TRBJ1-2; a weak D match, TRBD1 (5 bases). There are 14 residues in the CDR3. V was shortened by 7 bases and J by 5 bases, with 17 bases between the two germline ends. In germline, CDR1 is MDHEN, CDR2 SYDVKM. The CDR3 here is CASTRTGTTYGYTF. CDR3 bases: TGTGCCAGCACCCGTACCGGGACGACGTATGGCTACACCTTC.

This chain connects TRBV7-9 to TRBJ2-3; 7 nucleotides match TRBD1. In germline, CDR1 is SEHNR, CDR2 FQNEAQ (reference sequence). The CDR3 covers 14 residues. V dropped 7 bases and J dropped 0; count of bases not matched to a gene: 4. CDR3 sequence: CASNPGQSTDTQYF. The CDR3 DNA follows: TGTGCCAGCAACCCGGGACAGAGCACAGATACGCAGTATTTT. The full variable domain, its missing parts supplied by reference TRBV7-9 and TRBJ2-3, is DTGVSQNPRHKITKRGQNVTFRCDPISEHNRLYWYRQTLGQGPEFLTYFQNEAQLEKSRLLSDRFSAERPKGSFSTLEIQRTEQGDSAMYLCASNPGQSTDTQYFGPGTRLTVL.

The CDR3 DNA reads as TGTGCCAGCAGGCCTTCACTCTTCTCCTACGAGCAGTACTTC. Encoded protein: CASRPSLFSYEQYF. The rearrangement joins TRBV6-1 to TRBJ2-7; D gene unclear. Germline V gene data show CDR1 as MNHNS and CDR2 as SASEGT. CDR3 length equals 14 residues. The V end lost 6 bases, the J end lost 0 bases, and 12 bases lay between the germline ends.

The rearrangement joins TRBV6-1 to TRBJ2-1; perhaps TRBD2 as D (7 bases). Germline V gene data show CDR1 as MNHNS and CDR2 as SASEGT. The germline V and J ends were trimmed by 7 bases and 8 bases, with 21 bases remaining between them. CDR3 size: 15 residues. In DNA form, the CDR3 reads TGTGCCAGCACCGTGGGGGGGGGCCTCTTTGATGAGCAGTTCTTC. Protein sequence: CASTVGGGLFDEQFF.

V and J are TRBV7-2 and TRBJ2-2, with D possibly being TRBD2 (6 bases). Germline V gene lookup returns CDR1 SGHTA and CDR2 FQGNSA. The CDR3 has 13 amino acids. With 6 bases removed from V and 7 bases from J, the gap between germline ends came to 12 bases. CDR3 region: CASSSRRDGELFF. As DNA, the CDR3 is TGTGCCAGCAGTTCCCGGCGGGACGGGGAGCTGTTTTTT.

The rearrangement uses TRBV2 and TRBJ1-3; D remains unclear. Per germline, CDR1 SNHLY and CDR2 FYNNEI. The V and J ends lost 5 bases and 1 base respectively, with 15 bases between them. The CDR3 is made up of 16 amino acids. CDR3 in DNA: TGTGCCAGCAGTTCATCCCGTCCGGGGTCTGGAAACACCATATATTTT. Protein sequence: CASSSSRPGSGNTIYF.

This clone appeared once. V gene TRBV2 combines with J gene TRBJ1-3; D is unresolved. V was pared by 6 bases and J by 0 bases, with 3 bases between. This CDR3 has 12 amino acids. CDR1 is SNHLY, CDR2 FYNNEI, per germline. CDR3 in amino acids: CASRASGNTIYF. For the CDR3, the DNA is TGTGCCAGCAGGGCCTCTGGAAACACCATATATTTT.